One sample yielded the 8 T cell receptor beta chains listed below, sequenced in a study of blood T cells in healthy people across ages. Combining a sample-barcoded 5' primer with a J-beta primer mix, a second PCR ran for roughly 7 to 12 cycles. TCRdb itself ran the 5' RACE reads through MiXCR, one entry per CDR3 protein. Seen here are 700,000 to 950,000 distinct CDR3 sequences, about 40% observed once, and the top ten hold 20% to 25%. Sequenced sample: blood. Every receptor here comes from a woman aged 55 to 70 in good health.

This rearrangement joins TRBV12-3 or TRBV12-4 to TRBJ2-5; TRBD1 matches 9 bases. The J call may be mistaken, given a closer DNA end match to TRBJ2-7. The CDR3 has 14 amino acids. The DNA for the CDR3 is TGTGCCAGCAGCCGGGACAGGGTAATAGGCGAGCAGTACTTC. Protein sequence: CASSRDRVIGEQYF.

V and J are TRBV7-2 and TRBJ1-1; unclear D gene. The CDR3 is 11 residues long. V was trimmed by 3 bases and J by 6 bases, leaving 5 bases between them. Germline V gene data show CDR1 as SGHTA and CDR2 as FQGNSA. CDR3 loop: CASSLVSEAFF. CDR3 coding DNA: TGTGCCAGCAGCTTGGTATCTGAAGCTTTCTTT.

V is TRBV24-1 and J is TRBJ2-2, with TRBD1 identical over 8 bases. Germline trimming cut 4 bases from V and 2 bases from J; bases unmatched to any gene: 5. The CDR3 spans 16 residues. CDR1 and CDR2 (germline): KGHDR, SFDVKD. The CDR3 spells CATSDRTGYNTGELFF. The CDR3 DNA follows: TGTGCCACCAGTGACCGGACAGGGTACAACACCGGGGAGCTGTTTTTT.

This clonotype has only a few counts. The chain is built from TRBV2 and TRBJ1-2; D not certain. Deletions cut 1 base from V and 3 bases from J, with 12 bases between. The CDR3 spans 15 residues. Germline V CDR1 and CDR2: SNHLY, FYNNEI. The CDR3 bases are TGTGCCAGCAGTGAAGGGACCCCGGCGGACTATGGCTACACCTTC. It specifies CASSEGTPADYGYTF.

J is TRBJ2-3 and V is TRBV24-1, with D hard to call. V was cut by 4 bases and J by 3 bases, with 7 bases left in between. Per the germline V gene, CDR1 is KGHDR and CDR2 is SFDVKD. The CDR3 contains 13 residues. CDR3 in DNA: TGTGCCACCAGTGAGCAGATAACAGATACGCAGTATTTT. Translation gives CATSEQITDTQYF.

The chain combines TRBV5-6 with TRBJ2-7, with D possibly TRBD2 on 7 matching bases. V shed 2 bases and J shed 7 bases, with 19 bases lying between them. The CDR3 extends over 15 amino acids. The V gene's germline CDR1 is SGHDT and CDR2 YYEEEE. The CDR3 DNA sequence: TGTGCCAGCAGCTTAGGGGGGAGGGCCTCCTCTGAGCAGTACTTC. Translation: CASSLGGRASSEQYF.

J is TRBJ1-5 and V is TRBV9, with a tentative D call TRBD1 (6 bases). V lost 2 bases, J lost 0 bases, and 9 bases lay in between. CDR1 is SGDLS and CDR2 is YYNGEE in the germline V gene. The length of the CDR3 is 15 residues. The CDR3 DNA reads TGTGCCAGCAGCGTTACAGGGTATAGCAATCAGCCCCAGCATTTT. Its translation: CASSVTGYSNQPQHF.

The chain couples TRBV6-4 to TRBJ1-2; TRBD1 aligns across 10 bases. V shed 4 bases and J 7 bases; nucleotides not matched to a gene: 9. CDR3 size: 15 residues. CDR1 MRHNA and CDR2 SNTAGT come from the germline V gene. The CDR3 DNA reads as TGTGCCAGCAGTGCCGAGACAGGGGGCTCCGGTGGCTACACCTTC. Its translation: CASSAETGGSGGYTF.